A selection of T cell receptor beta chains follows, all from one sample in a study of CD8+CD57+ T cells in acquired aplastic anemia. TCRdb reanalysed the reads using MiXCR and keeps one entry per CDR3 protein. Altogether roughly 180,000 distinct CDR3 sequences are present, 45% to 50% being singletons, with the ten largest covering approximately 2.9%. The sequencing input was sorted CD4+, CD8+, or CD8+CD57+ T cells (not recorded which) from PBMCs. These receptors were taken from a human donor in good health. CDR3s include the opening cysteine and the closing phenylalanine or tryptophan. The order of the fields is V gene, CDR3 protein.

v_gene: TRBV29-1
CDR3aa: CSVGAGANYGYTF

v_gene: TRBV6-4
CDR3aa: CASSPGGRGSPLHF

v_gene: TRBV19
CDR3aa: CASSSLADLNGYTF

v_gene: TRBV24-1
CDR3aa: CATSDSGGSSKSETQYF

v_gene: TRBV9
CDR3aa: CASTPGLAGNEQYF

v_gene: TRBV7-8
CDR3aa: CASSLGADTQYF

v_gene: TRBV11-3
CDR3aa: CASRAGQGAETQYF

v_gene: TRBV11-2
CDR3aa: CASSLVGDFGGYGYTF

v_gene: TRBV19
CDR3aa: CASSRPGDSYEQYF

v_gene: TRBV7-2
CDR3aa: CASSSQTGGDTQYF

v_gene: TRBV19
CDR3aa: CASSSSSDNEQFF

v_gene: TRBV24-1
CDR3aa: CATSDSGTGGSYEQYF

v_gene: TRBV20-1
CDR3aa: CSASTGGPGNIQYF

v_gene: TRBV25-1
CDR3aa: CASREDAEAFF

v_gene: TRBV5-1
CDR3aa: CASSLEGTPFTDTQYF

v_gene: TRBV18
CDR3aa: CASSPRHEYHEQYF

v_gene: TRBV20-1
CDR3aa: CSAFKGASQSNQPQHF

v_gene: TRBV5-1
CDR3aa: CASSYGTGGSPLHF

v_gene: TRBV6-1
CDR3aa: CASRLSGSFGGEQFF

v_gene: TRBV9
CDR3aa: CASSGANTGELFF

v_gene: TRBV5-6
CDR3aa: CASSLLGSGVSYEQYF

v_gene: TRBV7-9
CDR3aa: CASSPETGTGTF

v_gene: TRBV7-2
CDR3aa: CASSLVRDTRKAFF

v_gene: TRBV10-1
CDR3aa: CAIGGAPPCSYEQYF

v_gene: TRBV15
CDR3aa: CATSREWTGDYNEQFF

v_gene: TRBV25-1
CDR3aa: CASSEGRDTDTQYF

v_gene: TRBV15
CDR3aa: CATSRVGRAISGNTIYF

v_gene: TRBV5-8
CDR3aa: CASSFKGVGEKLFF

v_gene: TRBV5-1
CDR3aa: CASSLEYQETQYF

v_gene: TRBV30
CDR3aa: CAWSVGGRSSDTQYF

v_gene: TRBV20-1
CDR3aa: CSAPRGTAGELFF

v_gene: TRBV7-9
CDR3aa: CASHGGYNEQFF

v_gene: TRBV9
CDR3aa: CASSPGTTDTQYF

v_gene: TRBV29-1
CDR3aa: CSGGTSQTDSSYEQYF

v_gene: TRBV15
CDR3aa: CATSPSGSYTGELFF

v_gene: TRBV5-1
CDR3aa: CASSFHGNGEQYF

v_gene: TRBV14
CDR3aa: CASSQVGQPVNTEAFF

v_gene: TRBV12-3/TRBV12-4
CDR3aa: CASRQTGRGEKLFF

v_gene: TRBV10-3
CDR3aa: CAISGPGQGSTDTQYF

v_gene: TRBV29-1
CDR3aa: CSAVGRLLAGEYNEQFF